The clone carrying this TCR beta chain was detected many times. Authors of the study amplified TCR beta CDR3 regions from RNA transcripts. Primed by the HTBI set, a first-round RT-PCR was run on the TCR CDR3. TCRdb called the multiplex PCR reads again in MiXCR, with one record for every CDR3 protein. The table shows about 560,000 distinct CDR3 sequences, with around 13% occurring only once. CDR3 length equals 16 residues. Deletions cut 6 bases from V and 0 bases from J, with 18 bases between. Germline V gene sequence: CDR1 MDHEN, CDR2 SYDVKM. The record originates from a study of T cells in Graves' hyperthyroidism and ophthalmopathy. Stable Graves' hyperthyroidism denoted no ophthalmopathy progression over 18 months. Fresh peripheral blood, about 9.9 ml, yielded the PBMCs.

The TCR originated in a woman aged 40 to 50 with Graves' hyperthyroidism. Material for sequencing was blood. The chain combines TRBV28 with TRBJ2-7, with unresolved D. The CDR3 loop is CASRSLFVPASYEQYF. The CDR3 region has the DNA TGTGCCAGCAGGAGCCTTTTCGTACCAGCCTCCTACGAGCAGTACTTC.